A selection of T cell receptor beta chains follows, all from one sample in a study of early T cells in non-severe SARS-CoV-2 infection. MiXCR was run by TCRdb on the 5' RACE reads, yielding one entry per CDR3 protein. Among about 61,000 distinct CDR3 sequences, around 12% were seen once, and the ten largest hold approximately 1%. Sequenced here: whole blood, sampled at baseline. The receptors stem from an adult who was a healthcare worker with PCR-confirmed SARS-CoV-2 infection or an uninfected control (not recorded which). The donor label of this sample is uncertain. CDR3s include the opening cysteine and the closing phenylalanine or tryptophan. The D gene is left open where the match is weak. Size values are once, few and many counts, or a class for expanded clones, and some rows have none.

abundance: many; d_gene: NA; v_gene: TRBV7-8; j_gene: TRBJ1-6; CDR3nt: TGTGCCAGCAGCTTAGGGGGGAATAATTCACCCCTCCACTTT; CDR3aa: CASSLGGNNSPLHF
abundance: few; d_gene: NA; v_gene: TRBV29-1; j_gene: TRBJ2-3; CDR3nt: TGCAGCGTTGAAGATCCCAGGGGTGCAGATACGCAGTATTTT; CDR3aa: CSVEDPRGADTQYF
abundance: few; d_gene: TRBD2; v_gene: TRBV10-3; j_gene: TRBJ2-3; CDR3nt: TGTGCCATCGGGGCTAGCGGAGCTACAGATACGCAGTATTTT; CDR3aa: CAIGASGATDTQYF
abundance: NA; d_gene: NA; v_gene: TRBV21-1; j_gene: TRBJ2-6; CDR3nt: TGTGCCAGCAGCTCACAGGGTTCCGCTGGGGCCAACGTCCTGACTTTC; CDR3aa: CASSSQGSAGANVLTF
abundance: few; d_gene: TRBD2; v_gene: TRBV7-9; j_gene: TRBJ2-3; CDR3nt: TGTGCCAGCAGCTCAAGCGGGGGGGCAACCGATACGCAGTATTTT; CDR3aa: CASSSSGGATDTQYF
abundance: few; d_gene: TRBD2; v_gene: TRBV4-2; j_gene: TRBJ2-1; CDR3nt: TGTGCCAGCAGCCACCCCCGGACTAGCGGGGGGTACTACAATGAGCAGTTCTTC; CDR3aa: CASSHPRTSGGYYNEQFF
abundance: many; d_gene: TRBD2; v_gene: TRBV11-2; j_gene: TRBJ2-4; CDR3nt: TGTGCCAGCAGCTTTGCGGCGGGGGGCAGAGCCAAAAACATTCAGTACTTC; CDR3aa: CASSFAAGGRAKNIQYF
abundance: few; d_gene: NA; v_gene: TRBV10-3; j_gene: TRBJ1-1; CDR3nt: TGTGCCATCAGTGGATCCCATCTTTCCAGCACTGAAGCTTTCTTT; CDR3aa: CAISGSHLSSTEAFF
abundance: many; d_gene: NA; v_gene: TRBV5-1; j_gene: TRBJ1-6; CDR3nt: TGCGCCAGCAGCTTGGGGGTAGAGGGCTTCGGTTCACCCCTCCACTTT; CDR3aa: CASSLGVEGFGSPLHF
abundance: NA; d_gene: NA; v_gene: TRBV20-1; j_gene: TRBJ1-2; CDR3nt: TGCAGTGCTAGAGTATTGGGGCCTATCTATGGCTACACCTTC; CDR3aa: CSARVLGPIYGYTF
abundance: few; d_gene: TRBD2; v_gene: TRBV7-6; j_gene: TRBJ2-2; CDR3nt: TGTGCCAGCAGCTCGGGACTAGCGGGGAAGACCGGGGAGCTGTTTTTT; CDR3aa: CASSSGLAGKTGELFF
abundance: few; d_gene: NA; v_gene: TRBV29-1; j_gene: TRBJ2-1; CDR3nt: TGCAGCGTTGGGGCACTTTTTAGTGATGAGCAGTTCTTC; CDR3aa: CSVGALFSDEQFF
abundance: NA; d_gene: TRBD2; v_gene: TRBV27; j_gene: TRBJ2-3; CDR3nt: TGTGCCAGCAGCCCATCAAGGTGGCGGGGGGGTACAGATACGCAGTATTTT; CDR3aa: CASSPSRWRGGTDTQYF
abundance: few; d_gene: TRBD2; v_gene: TRBV9; j_gene: TRBJ2-3; CDR3nt: TGTGCCAGCAGCGTAGGAGGTAGCGGGGGGCGCACAGATACGCAGTATTTT; CDR3aa: CASSVGGSGGRTDTQYF
abundance: many; d_gene: NA; v_gene: TRBV19; j_gene: TRBJ2-3; CDR3nt: TGTGCCAGTCGGGGGGCCGCAGATACGCAGTATTTT; CDR3aa: CASRGAADTQYF
abundance: NA; d_gene: NA; v_gene: TRBV6-1; j_gene: TRBJ2-3; CDR3nt: TGTGCCAGCACCCGTAAGGCAGGAGATACGCAGAATTTT; CDR3aa: CASTRKAGDTQNF